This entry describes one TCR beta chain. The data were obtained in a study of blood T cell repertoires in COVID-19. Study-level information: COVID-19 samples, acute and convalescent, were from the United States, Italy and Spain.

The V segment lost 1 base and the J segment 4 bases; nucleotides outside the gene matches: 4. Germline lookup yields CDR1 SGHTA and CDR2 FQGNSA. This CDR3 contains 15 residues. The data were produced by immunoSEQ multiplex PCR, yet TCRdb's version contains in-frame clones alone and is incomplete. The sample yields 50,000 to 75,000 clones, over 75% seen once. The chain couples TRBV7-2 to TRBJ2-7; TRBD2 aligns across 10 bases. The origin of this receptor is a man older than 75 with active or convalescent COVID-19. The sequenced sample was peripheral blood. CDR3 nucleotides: TGTGCCAGCAGCTTAGTAGCTAGCGGGGGTTACGAGCAGTACTTC. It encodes CASSLVASGGYEQYF.